This T cell receptor (beta chain) was captured in a study of blood T cell repertoires in COVID-19. About the study: The United States, Italy and Spain provided the acute and convalescent COVID-19 samples. T cells, B-cell-depleted T cells, or PBMCs supplied cDNA or gDNA.

The length of the CDR3 is 16 residues. Germline assignment: CDR1 MNHNS and CDR2 SASEGT. V lost 2 bases and J 6 bases, leaving 18 bases between the germline ends. Original analysis: By means of reference gene primer amplification, nucleated cell counts were estimated. Clones were sequenced by immunoSEQ multiplex PCR, and TCRdb holds only the in-frame ones, with some missing. V and J calls and clone size are those listed in that table; D and trimming were worked out from the DNA. The profile shows 100,000 to 120,000 clones, 80% to 90% of them singletons. Material: peripheral blood. This receptor was taken from a woman between 50 and 59 years old with acute or convalescent COVID-19. The gene calls are TRBV6-1 and TRBJ2-3; D may be TRBD2 (6 bases). The CDR3 loop reads CASSERSPRSGDTQYF. CDR3 nucleotides: TGTGCCAGCAGTGAAAGAAGCCCTAGGAGCGGGGATACGCAGTATTTT.